This TCR beta chain was recovered during a study of blood T cell repertoires in COVID-19. Study context: Sites across the United States, Italy and Spain contributed samples from acute and convalescent COVID-19. PBMCs, B-cell-depleted T cells, or T cells were the source of the cDNA or gDNA that made up the material.

Study processing details: Cell counts per sample came from amplifying reference gene primers. Data came from immunoSEQ multiplex PCR; TCRdb stores just in-frame clones and leaves some out. From that table come the V and J calls and clone size; the DNA was used to work out D and trimming. The sample consists of tens of thousands of clones, about nine tenths of them appearing once. This TCR derives from a human donor in a cohort sampled during active COVID-19. Sequencing was done on a sample of peripheral blood.

CDR3 sequence reads: CASSYFLGQYNEQFF. Here the CDR3 DNA reads TGTGCCAGCAGTTACTTCCTTGGGCAGTACAATGAGCAGTTCTTC. The V gene is TRBV6-5, the J gene TRBJ2-1; D unresolved. The CDR3 length is 15 residues. Germline V gene lookup returns CDR1 MNHEY and CDR2 SVGAGI. V gave up 1 base and J gave up 4 bases, with 11 bases separating them.